The rows below give T cell receptor beta chains drawn from one sample of a study of early T cells in non-severe SARS-CoV-2 infection. One entry per CDR3 protein results from TCRdb running MiXCR on the 5' RACE reads. Among under 85,000 distinct CDR3 sequences, 13% were seen once, and the ten largest hold less than 1.5%. Sequencing was carried out using whole blood. These receptors were obtained from an adult who was a healthcare worker with PCR-confirmed SARS-CoV-2 infection or an uninfected control (not recorded which). Each CDR3 is given with its conserved first and last residue. A D gene is named only where the DNA matches it firmly. Clone size is shown for a subset of rows, as once, few, many or a class of expanded clone.

J,size,V,D,CDR3,DNA
TRBJ1-1,many,TRBV29-1,NA,CSVELGSEAFF,TGCAGCGTTGAACTGGGCAGTGAAGCTTTCTTT
TRBJ2-1,few,TRBV30,TRBD2,CAWSLLAGDYNEQFF,TGTGCCTGGAGTCTATTAGCGGGGGATTACAATGAGCAGTTCTTC
TRBJ1-6,NA,TRBV27,NA,CASSRGTSSSSYNSPLHF,TGTGCCAGCAGCCGAGGGACCTCTTCGAGCTCCTATAATTCACCCCTCCACTTT
TRBJ1-2,many,TRBV5-6,NA,CASSLWGLLNYGYTF,TGTGCCAGCAGCTTGTGGGGGCTACTGAACTATGGCTACACCTTC
TRBJ1-3,NA,TRBV28,NA,CASSYPTGYSGNTIYF,TGTGCCAGCAGTTATCCTACAGGTTACTCTGGAAACACCATATATTTT
TRBJ1-4,few,TRBV19,NA,CASSIRGEKLFF,TGTGCCAGTAGTATCCGAGGTGAAAAACTGTTTTTT
TRBJ1-3,once,TRBV30,NA,CAWSHGPQAIYF,TGTGCCTGGAGCCACGGACCGCAAGCCATATATTTT
TRBJ2-7,many,TRBV3-1,NA,CASSQEGIREQYF,TGTGCCAGCAGCCAAGAAGGGATAAGGGAGCAGTACTTC
TRBJ1-5,few,TRBV7-9,NA,CASSSTTQPQHF,TGTGCCAGCAGCTCCACCACTCAGCCCCAGCATTTT
TRBJ2-1,few,TRBV7-6,NA,CASGRGAGEQFF,TGTGCCAGCGGGAGAGGGGCGGGAGAGCAGTTCTTC
TRBJ2-1,NA,TRBV18,NA,CASSQSQGSAYNEQFF,TGTGCCAGCTCACAAAGTCAGGGGTCTGCCTACAATGAGCAGTTCTTC
TRBJ2-1,many,TRBV4-1,TRBD1,CASSSRPQGTGSHHEQFF,TGCGCCAGCAGCTCTAGGCCCCAAGGGACAGGGTCCCATCATGAGCAGTTCTTC
TRBJ1-2,NA,TRBV15,NA,CATSKAGSGYTF,TGTGCCACCAGCAAGGCAGGCTCTGGCTACACCTTC
TRBJ1-2,few,TRBV12-3/TRBV12-4,NA,CASSQFSLYQFQF,TGTGCCAGCAGTCAATTCTCGTTATATCAATTCCAATTC
TRBJ1-2,many,TRBV28,NA,CASSMSGGVVYPNYGYTF,TGTGCCAGCAGCATGTCGGGGGGAGTAGTTTACCCCAACTATGGCTACACCTTC
TRBJ2-2,many,TRBV28,NA,CASSFGPNTGELFF,TGTGCCAGCAGTTTTGGGCCAAACACCGGGGAGCTGTTTTTT
TRBJ2-3,few,TRBV5-1,NA,CASSLRDAVTQYF,TGCGCCAGCAGCTTGCGGGACGCAGTTACGCAGTATTTT
TRBJ1-1,many,TRBV12-3/TRBV12-4,NA,CASSPTQGKGNTEAFF,TGTGCCAGCAGTCCAACACAGGGTAAGGGTAACACTGAAGCTTTCTTT
TRBJ2-7,few,TRBV29-1,TRBD2,CSGRTSGTYEQYF,TGCAGCGGTAGGACTAGCGGGACCTACGAGCAGTACTTC
TRBJ2-7,many,TRBV5-1,TRBD2,CASSFALSAGGYEQYF,TGCGCCAGCAGCTTCGCTTTATCAGCGGGGGGCTACGAGCAGTACTTC
TRBJ1-3,NA,TRBV12-3/TRBV12-4,NA,CASSYRATIYF,TGTGCCAGCAGTTATCGCGCCACCATATATTTT
TRBJ1-6,few,TRBV27,NA,CASSRRDSPLHF,TGTGCCAGCAGCCGCAGGGATTCACCCCTCCACTTT
TRBJ2-3,many,TRBV21-1,NA,CASSKEGLAGDTQYF,TGTGCCAGCAGCAAAGAAGGACTAGCGGGAGATACGCAGTATTTT
TRBJ2-7,few,TRBV5-8,TRBD1,CASSFRDRGNEQYF,TGTGCCAGCAGCTTCCGGGACAGGGGGAACGAGCAGTACTTC
TRBJ2-3,many,TRBV15,TRBD2,CATSRPSGGALDTQYF,TGTGCCACCAGCAGACCTAGCGGGGGTGCTTTGGATACGCAGTATTTT
TRBJ1-4,few,TRBV5-1,NA,CASSLDYGDSHEKLFF,TGCGCCAGCAGCTTGGATTACGGGGATTCTCATGAAAAACTGTTTTTT
TRBJ2-1,few,TRBV20-1,TRBD2,CSARDLGGNEQFF,TGCAGTGCTAGAGATCTGGGGGGGAATGAGCAGTTCTTC
TRBJ2-1,NA,TRBV11-2,NA,CASSLDRDEQFF,TGTGCCAGCAGCTTAGATCGGGATGAGCAGTTCTTC
TRBJ2-3,NA,TRBV3-1,TRBD2,CASSQPGLYIAAADTQYF,TGTGCCAGCAGCCAACCGGGACTATACATTGCAGCCGCAGATACGCAGTATTTT
TRBJ1-6,NA,TRBV10-3,NA,CAISEGSVNSPLHF,TGTGCCATCAGTGAAGGGAGTGTTAATTCACCCCTCCACTTT
TRBJ2-3,many,TRBV7-2,NA,CASSLGVWGPSTDTQYF,TGTGCCAGCAGCTTAGGTGTGTGGGGCCCAAGCACAGATACGCAGTATTTT
TRBJ1-2,NA,TRBV4-2,NA,CASSQVSDFPLLHYGYTF,TGTGCCAGCAGCCAAGTTTCGGACTTCCCCTTACTACACTATGGCTACACCTTC
TRBJ1-1,NA,TRBV12-3/TRBV12-4,NA,CASSIGTPYTEAFF,TGTGCCAGCAGTATAGGGACACCGTACACTGAAGCTTTCTTT
TRBJ1-6,few,TRBV28,NA,CASTPLGAHSPLHF,TGTGCCAGCACCCCTCTGGGGGCGCATTCACCCCTCCACTTT
TRBJ2-1,once,TRBV12-3/TRBV12-4,TRBD1,CASSLGDRGSSYNEQFF,TGTGCCAGCAGTTTAGGGGACAGGGGAAGCTCCTACAATGAGCAGTTCTTC
TRBJ1-1,few,TRBV7-9,NA,CASSLMGLAVGAFF,TGTGCCAGCAGCTTAATGGGGTTAGCTGTGGGAGCTTTCTTT
TRBJ2-1,few,TRBV11-2,TRBD2,CASRLAGGDEQFF,TGTGCCAGCAGGCTAGCGGGGGGGGATGAGCAGTTCTTC
TRBJ2-3,few,TRBV5-6,TRBD1,CASSFAGGGGTDTQYF,TGTGCCAGCAGCTTTGCAGGGGGCGGAGGCACAGATACGCAGTATTTT
TRBJ2-7,many,TRBV7-6,NA,CASSLAGGGNYEQYF,TGTGCCAGCAGCTTAGCCGGGGGCGGAAACTACGAGCAGTACTTC
TRBJ2-1,NA,TRBV4-3,NA,CASSQGNLDNEQFF,TGCGCCAGCAGCCAGGGGAATCTAGACAATGAGCAGTTCTTC
TRBJ2-1,many,TRBV6-2/TRBV6-3,NA,CASGRDPSGNEQFF,TGTGCCAGCGGCCGGGACCCCTCGGGTAATGAGCAGTTCTTC
TRBJ2-1,NA,TRBV12-3/TRBV12-4,NA,CASSWASEYSYNEQFF,TGTGCCAGCAGTTGGGCTAGTGAGTACTCCTACAATGAGCAGTTCTTC
TRBJ2-1,few,TRBV12-3/TRBV12-4,NA,CASSLGPVEDNEQFF,TGTGCCAGCAGTTTAGGGCCTGTTGAGGACAATGAGCAGTTCTTC
TRBJ2-7,many,TRBV7-9,NA,CASSTSGPYEQYF,TGTGCCAGCAGCACCTCGGGTCCCTACGAGCAGTACTTC
TRBJ2-3,NA,TRBV5-6,TRBD1,CASSFDRGPTDTQYF,TGTGCCAGCAGCTTCGACAGGGGGCCTACAGATACGCAGTATTTT